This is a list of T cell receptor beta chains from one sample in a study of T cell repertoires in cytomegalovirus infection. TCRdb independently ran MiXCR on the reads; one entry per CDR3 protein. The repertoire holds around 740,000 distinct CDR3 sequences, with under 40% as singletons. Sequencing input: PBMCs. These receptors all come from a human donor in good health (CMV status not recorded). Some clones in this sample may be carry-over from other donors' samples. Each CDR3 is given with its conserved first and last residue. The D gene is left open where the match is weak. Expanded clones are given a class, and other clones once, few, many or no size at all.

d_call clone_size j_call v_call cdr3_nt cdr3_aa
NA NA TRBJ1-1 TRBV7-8 TGTGCCAGCAGCTTAGTTGGCAGGGAGGGGAACACTGAAGCTTTCTTT CASSLVGREGNTEAFF
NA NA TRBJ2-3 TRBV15 TGTGCCACCAGCAGGCACATAGGGGATACGCAGTATTTT CATSRHIGDTQYF
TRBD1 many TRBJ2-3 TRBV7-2 TGTGCCAGCAGCTTACAGGGGGCTAGCACAGATACGCAGTATTTT CASSLQGASTDTQYF
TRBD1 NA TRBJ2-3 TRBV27 TGTGCCAGCAGTTTTTGGCAGGGGGGCACAGATACGCAGTATTTT CASSFWQGGTDTQYF
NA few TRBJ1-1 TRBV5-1 TGCGCCAGCAGCTTGGGACAGACCCGAAACACTGAAGCTTTCTTT CASSLGQTRNTEAFF
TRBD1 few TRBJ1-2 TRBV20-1 TGCAGTGCTAGAGGGGTAGACAGGGTTACAGTGGGCGGCTACACCTTC CSARGVDRVTVGGYTF
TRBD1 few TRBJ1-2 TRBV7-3 TGTGCCAGCAGCCCTCAAACAGGGGGATCGACGGAAGGCTACACCTTC CASSPQTGGSTEGYTF
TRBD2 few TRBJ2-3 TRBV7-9 TGTGCCAGCAGCGTAGCGGGGGCGGCAGCAGATACGCAGTATTTT CASSVAGAAADTQYF
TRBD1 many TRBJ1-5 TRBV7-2 TGTGCCAGCAGCCTGGGACAGAATCAGCCCCAGCATTTT CASSLGQNQPQHF
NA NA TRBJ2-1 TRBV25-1 TGTGCCAGCAGTGACTCGAAGACCACGGTTAATGAGCAGTTCTTC CASSDSKTTVNEQFF
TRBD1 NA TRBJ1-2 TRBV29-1 TGCAGCGTCGGAACGGGACAGGGGAACTTGGGCTACACCTTC CSVGTGQGNLGYTF
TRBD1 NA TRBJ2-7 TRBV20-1 TGCAGTGCCGGAGGTCCAGGACAGGGCCTCGACGAGCAGTACTTC CSAGGPGQGLDEQYF
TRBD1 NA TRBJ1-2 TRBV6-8 TGTGCCAGCAGTACGACAGGGCCCTATGACTACACCTTC CASSTTGPYDYTF
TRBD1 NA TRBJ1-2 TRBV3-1 TGTGCCAGCAAGCCGACAGGGGGCTCAGCTGGCTACACCTTC CASKPTGGSAGYTF
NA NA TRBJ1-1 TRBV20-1 TGCAGCGCCCGTCGGGAATCCACTGAAGCTTTCTTT CSARRESTEAFF
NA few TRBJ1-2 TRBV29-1 TGCAGCGTTATCCCCCGTTTGAGGGCTGGCGATGGCTACACCTTC CSVIPRLRAGDGYTF
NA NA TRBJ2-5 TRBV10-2 TGCGCCAGCAGTGATGAGTTGGAGACCCAGTACTTC CASSDELETQYF
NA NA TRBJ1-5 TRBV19 TGTGCCAGTACCGCACAAGATAATCAGCCCCAGCATTTT CASTAQDNQPQHF
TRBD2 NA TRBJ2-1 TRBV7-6 TGTGCCAGCAGCTTAGTACCGCGGGAGTTCAATGAGCAGTTCTTC CASSLVPREFNEQFF
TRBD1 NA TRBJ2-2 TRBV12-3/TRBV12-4 TGTGCCAGCAGTTTATTAGGGGGCGGCACCGGGGAGCTGTTTTTT CASSLLGGGTGELFF
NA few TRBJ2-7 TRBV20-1 TGCAGTGCTAGAGAGACCTCCACCGGGGGGCACTGGGAGCCCTCCTACGAGCAGTACTTC CSARETSTGGHWEPSYEQYF
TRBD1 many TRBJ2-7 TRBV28 TGTGCCAGCAGTCCTTTGGAAAGGACAGGGACTTTGGCCTACGAGCAGTACTTC CASSPLERTGTLAYEQYF
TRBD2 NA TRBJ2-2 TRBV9 TGTGCCAGCAGCGTCCCCCGGGAGGGTCAGAGCACCGGGGAGCTGTTTTTT CASSVPREGQSTGELFF
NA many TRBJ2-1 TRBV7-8 TGTGCCAGCAGCTTAGCGACGGGAGTCTCCTACAATGAGCAGTTCTTC CASSLATGVSYNEQFF
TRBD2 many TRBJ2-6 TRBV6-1 TGTGCCAGCAGACAACTAGCGGGCATACTCTCTGGGGCCAACGTCCTGACTTTC CASRQLAGILSGANVLTF
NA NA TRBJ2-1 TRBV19 TGTGCCAGTAGTCTCCTCCTTGTGGGTGAGCAGTTCTTC CASSLLLVGEQFF
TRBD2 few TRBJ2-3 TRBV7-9 TGTGCCAGCAGCTTATCGGGGGGGCCAGATACGCAGTATTTT CASSLSGGPDTQYF
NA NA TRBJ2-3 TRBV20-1 TGCAGTGCTCCCCGGGCAGCGGGCGGATTGGATACGCAGTATTTT CSAPRAAGGLDTQYF
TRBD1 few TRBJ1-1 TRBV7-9 TGTGCCAGCAGCCGACAGGGGGCAGGTGAAGCTTTCTTT CASSRQGAGEAFF
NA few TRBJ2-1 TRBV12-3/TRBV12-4 TGTGCCAGCAGTCGAGGGAGGGGGCAAGTTATGGATGAGCAGTTCTTC CASSRGRGQVMDEQFF
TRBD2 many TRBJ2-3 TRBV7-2 TGTGCCAGCAGCCGCGATCTCGCGGGAGGCACAGATACGCAGTATTTT CASSRDLAGGTDTQYF
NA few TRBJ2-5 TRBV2 TGTGCCAGCAGTGGCAGGGGTGAGACCCAGTACTTC CASSGRGETQYF
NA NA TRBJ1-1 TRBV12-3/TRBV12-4 TGTGCCAGCAGTTTAGCCGGCATGGGCACTGAAGCTTTCTTT CASSLAGMGTEAFF
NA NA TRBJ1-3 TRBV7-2 TGTGCCAGCAGCCTCAACAGGGTGCCCCGACACTCTGGAACCACCATATATTTT CASSLNRVPRHSGTTIYF